What follows are 21 T cell receptor beta chains derived from one specimen sequenced in a study of cytomegalovirus exposure and HLA in healthy donors. The PCR had 60 Vbeta and 13 Jbeta primers. Assay: immunoSEQ multiplex PCR; the TCRdb copy retains only in-frame clones and omits some. The sample lists around 150,000 clones, 81% seen once, with roughly 13% in the top ten. The sample taken for sequencing was PBMCs. The receptors were sampled from a woman in her forties or fifties in good health and CMV-seronegative.

The chain joins TRBV6-5 to TRBJ1-2; the D gene is possibly TRBD1 (5 bases). Per germline, CDR1 MNHEY and CDR2 SVGAGI. This CDR3 has 14 amino acids. Trimming stripped 6 bases from V and 3 bases from J, with 14 bases between. CDR3 nucleotides: TGTGCCAGCAGCCCGGGGGGGAGTGACTATGGCTACACCTTC. Encoded protein: CASSPGGSDYGYTF.

The genes are TRBV6-1 and TRBJ1-1; 11 nucleotides agree with TRBD1. CDR1 is MNHNS and CDR2 is SASEGT in the germline V gene. The V segment lost 0 bases and the J segment 5 bases; nucleotides outside the gene matches: 5. The CDR3 loop spans 16 amino acids. The CDR3 region has the DNA TGTGCCAGCAGTGAAGCCATAGGGACAGGGGGGACTGAAGCTTTCTTT. Its translation is CASSEAIGTGGTEAFF.

The V call is TRBV11-2, the J call TRBJ1-4; unclear D gene. The CDR3 sequence is 14 residues long. Germline CDR1 SGHAT, CDR2 FQNNGV. The germline V and J ends were trimmed by 2 bases and 6 bases, with 10 bases remaining between them. The CDR3 coding sequence is TGTGCCAGCAGCTTAAGTCAGTCTGATGAAAAACTGTTTTTT. Its translation: CASSLSQSDEKLFF. Complete variable domain (other parts from reference TRBV11-2 and TRBJ1-4): EAGVAQSPRYKIIEKRQSVAFWCNPISGHATLYWYQQILGQGPKLLIQFQNNGVVDDSQLPKDRFSAERLKGVDSTLKIQPAKLEDSAVYLCASSLSQSDEKLFFGSGTQLSVL.

CDR3 loop: CASSHDRGLDTQYF. The DNA of the CDR3 is TGCGCCAGCAGCCATGACAGGGGGCTAGATACGCAGTATTTT. The chain carries TRBV10-1 and TRBJ2-3; 10 bases agree with TRBD1. Trimming removed 6 bases from V and 5 bases from J; junction bases left unmatched: 5. CDR1 WNHNN and CDR2 SYGVQD come from the germline V gene (reference sequence). The CDR3 covers 14 residues.

The chain couples TRBV6-4 to TRBJ2-1; 9 bases match TRBD2. Germline CDR1 and CDR2: MRHNA and SNTAGT. The V gene end was trimmed by 0 bases and the J gene end by 6 bases; junction bases not matched to a gene: 6. The CDR3 runs 16 residues. The CDR3: CASSDSLSGGSNEQFF. CDR3 DNA sequence: TGTGCCAGCAGTGACTCGTTAAGCGGGGGGAGCAATGAGCAGTTCTTC.

J is TRBJ2-2 and V is TRBV5-4; perhaps TRBD2 as D (7 bases). CDR1 and CDR2 (germline): SGHNT, YYREEE (reference sequence). V lost 4 bases to trimming and J lost 4 bases, with 11 bases between them. The CDR3 sequence is 14 residues long. This chain's CDR3 is CASSEGGGTGELFF. Written as DNA, the CDR3 is TGTGCCAGCAGCGAGGGAGGGGGCACCGGGGAGCTGTTTTTT.

On this clone itself: One end of the junction does not line up with germline, which may come from a read error. The CDR3 protein is CASSQNRGEKLFF. In nucleotides, the CDR3 is TGCGCCAGCAGCCAAAACAGGGGTGAAAAACTGTTTTTT. The gene calls are TRBV5-4 and TRBJ1-4; the match to TRBD1 covers 7 bases. The CDR3 spans 13 residues. Germline-derived CDR1 and CDR2 are SGHNT and YYREEE (reference sequence).

In its sample, this clone was seen once. V is TRBV6-5 and J is TRBJ2-7, with TRBD2 identical over 10 bases. This CDR3 is built from 15 residues. From germline, CDR1 is MNHEY and CDR2 SVGAGI. With 6 bases clipped from V and 1 base from J, the junction kept 6 bases outside the gene matches. For the CDR3, the DNA is TGTGCCAGCAGACCCCGACTAGCGGGTTCCTACGAGCAGTACTTC. It yields the protein CASRPRLAGSYEQYF.

This sequence joins TRBV29-1 and TRBJ2-3; 12 bases fit TRBD2. Trimming removed 0 bases from V and 0 bases from J; junction bases left unmatched: 1. The CDR3 sequence is 16 residues long. Per the germline V gene, CDR1 is SQVTM and CDR2 is ANQGSEA. The CDR3 DNA is TGCAGCGTTGAAGACCTAGCGGGAGGGAGCACAGATACGCAGTATTTT. Translated, it gives CSVEDLAGGSTDTQYF.

The rearrangement links TRBV5-6 to TRBJ2-5; TRBD1 agrees at 10 bases. This CDR3 region has 15 residues. Germline trimming cut 3 bases from V and 5 bases from J; bases unmatched to any gene: 7. Germline V gene lookup returns CDR1 SGHDT and CDR2 YYEEEE. The CDR3 reads CASSSRQGARETQYF. The CDR3 region has the DNA TGTGCCAGCAGCTCCCGACAGGGGGCGAGGGAGACCCAGTACTTC.

V gene TRBV27 combines with J gene TRBJ2-2; 8 nucleotides match TRBD2. The CDR3 totals 15 residues. Germline values: CDR1 MNHEY, CDR2 SMNVEV (reference sequence). With V trimmed by 8 bases and J by 3 bases, 8 bases remained unmatched. The CDR3 DNA reads as TGTGCCAGCCGACGAGCGGGAGAGTACACCGGGGAGCTGTTTTTT. It yields the protein CASRRAGEYTGELFF.

The gene calls are TRBV9 and TRBJ2-2; D is perhaps TRBD1 (6 bases). Germline CDR1 reads SGDLS; CDR2 reads YYNGEE. V was pared by 7 bases and J by 8 bases, with 15 bases between. There are 13 residues in the CDR3. DNA for the CDR3: TGTGCCAGCGCCGCCCAGGGGAAGGGGGAGCTGTTTTTT. Its protein is CASAAQGKGELFF.

The V call is TRBV29-1, the J call TRBJ2-7, with a weak D call TRBD1 (6 bases). Germline V gene sequence: CDR1 SQVTM, CDR2 ANQGSEA. V was shortened by 3 bases and J by 4 bases, with 16 bases between the two germline ends. This CDR3 region has 14 residues. The CDR3 sequence: CSVEGAGDIYEQYF. CDR3 bases: TGCAGCGTTGAGGGGGCAGGGGACATATACGAGCAGTACTTC.

This chain joins TRBV27 and TRBJ2-7, with 8 bases lining up with TRBD1. Germline lookup yields CDR1 MNHEY and CDR2 SMNVEV (reference sequence). CDR3 size: 15 residues. With V trimmed by 6 bases and J by 3 bases, 10 bases remained unmatched. The chain's CDR3 is CASSLRGTGHYEQYF. The CDR3 nucleotides read TGTGCCAGCAGCCTTAGGGGGACAGGTCACTACGAGCAGTACTTC.

This clone was seen once. This rearrangement joins TRBV29-1 to TRBJ2-1; 9 bases agree with TRBD1. CDR3 length: 13 amino acids. Germline assignment: CDR1 SQVTM and CDR2 ANQGSEA. Trimming cost V 5 bases and J 7 bases; bases outside gene matches: 6. In nucleotides, the CDR3 is TGCAGCGTTACCCGGACAGGGGATAATGAGCAGTTCTTC. Translating it yields CSVTRTGDNEQFF.

The chain has TRBV29-1 and TRBJ1-1; D may be TRBD1 (6 bases). The germline gives CDR1 SQVTM, CDR2 ANQGSEA. V lost 6 bases, J lost 0 bases, and 11 bases lay in between. CDR3 length equals 13 residues. The CDR3 region has the DNA TGCAGCGTCCAGGGGATTGTGAACACTGAAGCTTTCTTT. This translates into CSVQGIVNTEAFF. Looking up the rest from reference TRBV29-1 and TRBJ1-1 gives the full variable domain: SAVISQKPSRDICQRGTSLTIQCQVDSQVTMMFWYRQQPGQSLTLIATANQGSEATYESGFVIDKFPISRPNLTFSTLTVSNMSPEDSSIYLCSVQGIVNTEAFFGQGTRLTVV.

The gene calls are TRBV4-2 and TRBJ1-3; no definite D call. The CDR3 extends over 15 amino acids. Germline V lookup: CDR1 LGHNA, CDR2 YNFKEQ. Deletions cut 1 base from V and 0 bases from J, with 7 bases between. CDR3 nucleotides: TGTGCCAGCAGCCAAGGACTATCCTCTGGAAACACCATATATTTT. Protein product: CASSQGLSSGNTIYF.

This chain connects TRBV28 to TRBJ2-7, with D possibly matching TRBD2 (7 bases). Trimming shortened V by 8 bases and J by 7 bases, and 21 bases separated the two germline ends. CDR1 is MDHEN, CDR2 SYDVKM, per germline. The CDR3 covers 14 residues. The DNA for the CDR3 is TGTGCCAGCGCTGGGAGGGGGACCAACAGGGAGCAGTACTTC. This encodes CASAGRGTNREQYF.

This chain connects TRBV7-2 to TRBJ2-1, with 10 bases matching TRBD2. The V and J ends lost 5 bases and 2 bases, in that order; junction bases with no gene match: 3. There are 15 residues in the CDR3. CDR1 is SGHTA and CDR2 is FQGNSA in the germline V gene. The CDR3 DNA reads as TGTGCCAGCAGCCAGCTAGCGGGGGCCTACAATGAGCAGTTCTTC. Its translation is CASSQLAGAYNEQFF.

The V call is TRBV27, the J call TRBJ2-1, with D perhaps TRBD2 (6 bases). The CDR3 is 13 residues long. Trimming shortened V by 6 bases and J by 5 bases, and 11 bases separated the two germline ends. CDR1 and CDR2 (germline): MNHEY, SMNVEV (reference sequence). CDR3: CASRRGIHNEQFF. As DNA, the CDR3 is TGTGCCAGCAGGCGGGGAATTCACAATGAGCAGTTCTTC.

The CDR3 DNA is TGTGCCAGCAGCTTAGCGGGACTCGCCGAGCAGTACTTC. Its protein product is CASSLAGLAEQYF. This chain links TRBV7-9 with TRBJ2-7; D is perhaps TRBD2 (6 bases). This CDR3 is 13 amino acids long. V was shortened by 0 bases and J by 6 bases, with 9 bases between the two germline ends. The V gene's germline CDR1 is SEHNR and CDR2 FQNEAQ (reference sequence).